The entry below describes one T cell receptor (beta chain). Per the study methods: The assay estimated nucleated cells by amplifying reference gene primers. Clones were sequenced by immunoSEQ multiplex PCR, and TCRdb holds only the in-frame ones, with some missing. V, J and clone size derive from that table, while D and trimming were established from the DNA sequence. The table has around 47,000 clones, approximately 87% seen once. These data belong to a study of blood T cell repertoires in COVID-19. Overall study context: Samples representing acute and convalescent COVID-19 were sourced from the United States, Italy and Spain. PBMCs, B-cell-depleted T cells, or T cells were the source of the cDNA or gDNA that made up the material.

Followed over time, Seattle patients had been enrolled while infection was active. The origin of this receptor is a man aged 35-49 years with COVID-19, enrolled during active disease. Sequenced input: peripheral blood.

The CDR3 nucleotides are TGTGCCAGCAGCTTGGACAGGGGGTTTGGCTACACCTTC. This codes for CASSLDRGFGYTF. This chain connects TRBV5-4 to TRBJ1-2; TRBD1 agrees at 8 bases. The CDR3 totals 13 residues. Germline V gene sequence: CDR1 SGHNT, CDR2 YYREEE (reference sequence). Germline trimming cut 0 bases from V and 7 bases from J; bases unmatched to any gene: 2.